Below, 5 T cell receptor beta chains from the same sample are listed, as sequenced in a study of CD8+ T cells in alopecia areata listed by TCRdb under 2018. The library was obtained by the immunoSEQ multiplex PCR assay. RNA was extracted from all samples and reverse transcribed into cDNA as template for TCR sequencing. Entries here come from immuneACCESS through TCRdb and include only in-frame sequences with V and J called. Some clones fail to appear in such tables; in the studies checked, an unresolved V gene covers under half of the shortfall, and the cause of the remainder is unknown. The table for this sample lists about 200,000 clones; 56% of them were counted only once. In total, the top ten clones hold around 5% of the sample. The sequenced sample consisted of CD8+ T cells sorted from blood. All receptors come from a human donor in good health.

J is TRBJ1-3 and V is TRBV29-1; 10 nucleotides match TRBD1. In germline, CDR1 is SQVTM, CDR2 ANQGSEA. V was pared by 7 bases and J by 0 bases, with 9 bases of the junction left unmatched. This CDR3 comprises 16 residues. The CDR3 loop reads CSAMTGQGSSGNTIYF. The CDR3 DNA reads TGCAGCGCCATGACGGGACAGGGGAGCTCTGGAAACACCATATATTTT.

V usage is TRBV9 and J usage is TRBJ2-7; 11 bases are shared with TRBD1. J gave up 3 bases and V 0 bases, and 2 bases lay outside the gene matches. Germline V gives CDR1 SGDLS, CDR2 YYNGEE. The CDR3 length is 15 residues. The CDR3 nucleotides are TGTGCCAGCAGCGTAGAAGGGACAGGGGGCTACGAGCAGTACTTC. Translation gives CASSVEGTGGYEQYF.

The sample holds a few counts of this clone. This chain uses TRBV7-6 with TRBJ2-7; the D gene could be TRBD1 or TRBD2 (5 bases each). The CDR3 sequence is 14 residues long. V was shortened by 5 bases and J by 3 bases, with 14 bases between the two germline ends. Germline V CDR1 and CDR2: SGHVS, FNYEAQ. This CDR3 is CASSPVGDGYEQYF. The CDR3 DNA is TGTGCCAGCAGCCCCGTTGGGGACGGCTACGAGCAGTACTTC.

This clone was detected only a few times. V usage is TRBV29-1 and J usage is TRBJ2-7; tentatively, D is TRBD1 or TRBD2 (5 bases each). Germline CDR1 and CDR2: SQVTM and ANQGSEA. V was cut by 3 bases and J by 0 bases, with 9 bases left in between. This CDR3 contains 13 residues. CDR3 DNA: TGCAGCGTTGATGGGGGTAGCTCCTACGAGCAGTACTTC. This translates into CSVDGGSSYEQYF.

The rearrangement links TRBV20-1 to TRBJ2-5; D is uncertain. Trimming left V 6 bases short and J 8 bases short, with 10 bases between. CDR1 is DFQATT and CDR2 is SNEGSKA in the germline V gene (reference sequence). This CDR3 spans 10 amino acids. The CDR3 sequence: CSAPHGTQYF. For the CDR3, the DNA is TGCAGTGCCCCTCACGGAACCCAGTACTTC.